The T cell receptor (beta chain) under discussion was sequenced for a study of T cells in Graves' hyperthyroidism and ophthalmopathy. Clinical symptoms, serum thyroxine and TRAb, thyroid ultrasound and orbital computed tomography together formed the diagnostic basis. The TCR beta CDR3 regions underwent amplification using RNA transcripts as the source. Researchers ran a first-round RT-PCR on the TCR CDR3 using the HTBI primer set. TCRdb called the multiplex PCR reads again in MiXCR, with one record for every CDR3 protein. The table lists 450,000 to 700,000 distinct CDR3 sequences, just over 45% of them singletons. The CDR3 runs to 15 residues. Germline CDR1 SGHAT, CDR2 FQNNGV. The junction had 6 bases not matched to a gene; V was cut back by 1 base and J by 6 bases. This clonotype was recorded at least ten times.

This TCR derives from an adult woman with Graves' disease, either hyperthyroidism or ophthalmopathy (not recorded which). The chain combines TRBV11-2 with TRBJ1-2, with TRBD1 matching 9 bases. The sequenced sample was peripheral blood or thyroid tissue (not recorded which). DNA for the CDR3: TGTGCCAGCAGCTTAGCCCCGGGACAGGGAGATGGCTACACCTTC. The encoded protein is CASSLAPGQGDGYTF.